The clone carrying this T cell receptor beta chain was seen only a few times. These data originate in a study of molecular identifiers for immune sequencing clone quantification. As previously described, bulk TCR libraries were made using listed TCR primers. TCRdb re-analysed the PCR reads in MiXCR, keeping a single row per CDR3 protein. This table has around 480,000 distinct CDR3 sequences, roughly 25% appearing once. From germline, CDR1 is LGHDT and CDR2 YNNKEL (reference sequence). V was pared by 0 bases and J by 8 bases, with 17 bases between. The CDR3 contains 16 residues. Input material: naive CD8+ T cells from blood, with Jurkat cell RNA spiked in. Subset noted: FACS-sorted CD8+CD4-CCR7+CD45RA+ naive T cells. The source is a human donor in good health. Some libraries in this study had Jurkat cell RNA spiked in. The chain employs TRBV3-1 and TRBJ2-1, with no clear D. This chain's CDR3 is CASSQERVVTGDEQFF. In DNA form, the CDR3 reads TGTGCCAGCAGCCAAGAAAGAGTAGTAACTGGAGATGAGCAGTTCTTC.